This T cell receptor beta chain was identified in a study of T cell responses to AZD1222 COVID-19 vaccine. Points from the study as a whole: Repertoires were obtained solely post-peak T cell response. The sample set comprised mostly white British donors with more females, and clonal diversity was possibly underestimated. Seropositive at baseline were only a handful of AZD1222 recipients. Reportedly, nearly half the spike-specific TCRs target unmutated variant regions.

As for this clone: Its target is unknown.

The germline V gene has CDR1 SGHVS and CDR2 FNYEAQ. This CDR3 spans 14 amino acids. Trimming shortened V by 4 bases and J by 4 bases, and 12 bases separated the two germline ends. TCRdb's copy holds only in-frame clones and misses some; the assay was immunoSEQ multiplex PCR. The sample shows around 120,000 clones, roughly 89% of them seen only once. The specimen comprised peripheral blood, sampled on day 0 of AZD1222 vaccination. This TCR derives from an adult in good health. V gene TRBV7-6 combines with J gene TRBJ2-3; D is uncertain. The CDR3 region has the DNA TGTGCCAGCAGCTCCATGCTGGGCTCAGATACGCAGTATTTT. Its translation: CASSSMLGSDTQYF. Together with reference TRBV7-6 and TRBJ2-3, the CDR3 gives the full variable domain: GAGVSQSPRYKVTKRGQDVALRCDPISGHVSLYWYRQALGQGPEFLTYFNYEAQQDKSGLPNDRFSAERPEGSISTLTIQRTEQRDSAMYRCASSSMLGSDTQYFGPGTRLTVL.